The 5 T cell receptor beta chains in this list originate from one sample, sequenced in a study of cytomegalovirus exposure and HLA in healthy donors. Amplification used 60 Vbeta primers and 13 Jbeta primers. Only in-frame clones appear in the TCRdb table, and some are missing; sequencing was by immunoSEQ multiplex PCR. Here the sample spans some 170,000 clones, around 78% being singletons. Sequencing used PBMCs. Receptors were obtained from a woman in her thirties or forties in good health and CMV-seronegative.

The chain has TRBV30 and TRBJ2-7; TRBD1 might be the D (6 bases). The germline gives CDR1 GTSNPN, CDR2 SVGIG (reference sequence). This CDR3 is 17 amino acids long. Trimming left V 3 bases short and J 4 bases short, with 25 bases between. The CDR3, as DNA: TGTGCCTGGAGCGCCTACAAGGGTTATGGGCAGGGGTACGAGCAGTACTTC. Residues: CAWSAYKGYGQGYEQYF. Full variable domain (missing parts from reference TRBV30 and TRBJ2-7): SQTIHQWPATLVQPVGSPLSLECTVEGTSNPNLYWYRQAAGRGLQLLFYSVGIGQISSEVPQNLSASRPQDRQFILSSKKLLLSDSGFYLCAWSAYKGYGQGYEQYFGPGTRLTVT.

This clone was picked up one time. The chain carries TRBV2 and TRBJ2-7; D unresolved. V was cut by 8 bases and J by 5 bases, with 13 bases left in between. Germline-derived CDR1 and CDR2 are SNHLY and FYNNEI. This CDR3 region has 12 residues. The CDR3 DNA is TGTGCCAGCGAAGACTGGTCTAACGAGCAGTACTTC. This encodes CASEDWSNEQYF.

The CDR3 is CASSPGQGRISYNEQFF. In nucleotides, the CDR3 is TGTGCCAGCAGCCCCGGACAGGGACGAATATCCTACAATGAGCAGTTCTTC. This chain uses TRBV5-6 with TRBJ2-1; 8 nucleotides agree with TRBD1. Per the germline V gene, CDR1 is SGHDT and CDR2 is YYEEEE. V trimming: 4 bases; J trimming: 1 base; junction bases outside the gene matches: 10. The CDR3 has 17 residues.

The chain combines TRBV4-2 with TRBJ1-3, with D perhaps TRBD1 (5 bases). The V end lost 3 bases, the J end lost 0 bases, and 9 bases lay between the germline ends. The CDR3 sequence is 15 residues long. Germline values: CDR1 LGHNA, CDR2 YNFKEQ. CDR3 residues: CASSHTGDSGNTIYF. For the CDR3, the DNA is TGTGCCAGCAGCCACACAGGCGACTCTGGAAACACCATATATTTT.

The genes are TRBV7-6 and TRBJ2-5, with 7 bases matching TRBD2. The CDR3 length is 15 residues. Germline CDR1 reads SGHVS; CDR2 reads FNYEAQ. After removal of 4 bases from V and 5 bases from J, the junction contained 10 bases not matched to a gene. The CDR3 region has the DNA TGTGCCAGCAGCTCACGCGGGAGTACGGGGGAGACCCAGTACTTC. As protein: CASSSRGSTGETQYF.